A single sample is the source of the 17 T cell receptor beta chains below, sequenced in a study of CD8 T cells in Susac syndrome. Reverse transcription of 0.5 to 1 ug RNA used random hexamers. TCRdb re-called the immunoSEQ multiplex PCR reads with MiXCR, one entry per CDR3 protein. The sample has about 120,000 distinct CDR3 sequences; around 94% are singletons. The material sequenced was CD4+ T cells from PBMCs. Every receptor here comes from a human donor in good health.

This clonotype was seen a single time. In nucleotides, the CDR3 is TGCAGCCTCCTGACGGGGAGCTCCTACAATGAGCAGTTCTTC. It specifies CSLLTGSSYNEQFF. The rearrangement uses TRBV29-1 and TRBJ2-1; D may be TRBD2 (5 bases). Germline CDR1 reads SQVTM; CDR2 reads ANQGSEA. CDR3 length: 14 amino acids. With 8 bases removed from V and 0 bases from J, the gap between germline ends came to 14 bases.

This clonotype appeared a single time. The chain joins TRBV5-6 to TRBJ1-2; D gene uncertain. Germline V gene sequence: CDR1 SGHDT, CDR2 YYEEEE. CDR3 length: 12 amino acids. The V end was cut by 1 base, the J end by 4 bases, with 5 bases between. CDR3 nucleotides: TGTGCCAGCAGCTTGAGCTTCTATGGCTACACCTTC. Translated: CASSLSFYGYTF. Full variable domain (missing parts from reference TRBV5-6 and TRBJ1-2): DAGVTQSPTHLIKTRGQQVTLRCSPKSGHDTVSWYQQALGQGPQFIFQYYEEEERQRGNFPDRFSGHQFPNYSSELNVNALLLGDSALYLCASSLSFYGYTFGSGTRLTVV.

The V gene is TRBV20-1, the J gene TRBJ2-3; 9 positions match TRBD2. Germline V lookup: CDR1 DFQATT, CDR2 SNEGSKA (reference sequence). J gave up 3 bases and V 1 base, and 5 bases lay outside the gene matches. CDR3 size: 15 residues. The CDR3 region is CSARVASGRTDTQYF. CDR3 nucleotide sequence: TGCAGTGCTAGAGTGGCCAGCGGGAGGACAGATACGCAGTATTTT.

This clonotype appeared a single time. CDR3 amino acids: CASSLDGSSNEQYF. DNA of the CDR3: TGTGCCAGCAGCTTAGATGGGTCTAGCAACGAGCAGTACTTC. V usage is TRBV7-2 and J usage is TRBJ2-7; tentatively, D is TRBD2 (5 bases). V lost 1 base and J lost 5, with 12 bases in between. The CDR3 is made up of 14 amino acids. CDR1 SGHTA and CDR2 FQGNSA come from the germline V gene.

J is TRBJ1-2 and V is TRBV7-9, with D uncertain. Trimming took off 5 bases at V and 8 bases at J, with 15 bases between the two ends. The CDR3 consists of 13 residues. The V gene's germline CDR1 is SEHNR and CDR2 FQNEAQ (reference sequence). CDR3 sequence reads: CASSQVLTAGYTF. Written as DNA, the CDR3 is TGTGCCAGCAGCCAAGTCCTGACTGCCGGCTACACCTTC.

The V and J genes are TRBV27 and TRBJ2-6, with 9 bases identical to TRBD1. V lost 5 bases and J lost 1; bases outside the gene matches: 9. Germline values: CDR1 MNHEY, CDR2 SMNVEV (reference sequence). This CDR3 has 18 residues. The CDR3 nucleotides read TGTGCCAGCAGTATTTCCGGGACAGGGACTTCTGGGGCCAACGTCCTGACTTTC. It yields the protein CASSISGTGTSGANVLTF.

V and J are TRBV7-9 and TRBJ2-7, with D possibly TRBD2 on 5 matching bases. Germline V CDR1 and CDR2: SEHNR, FQNEAQ (reference sequence). The ends were cut back, 2 bases at V and 0 bases at J, with 23 bases in the middle. CDR3 length: 19 residues. The CDR3 sequence is CASSLIWSSPPLDSYEQYF. CDR3 DNA sequence: TGTGCCAGCAGCTTAATCTGGAGTTCTCCCCCACTAGACTCCTACGAGCAGTACTTC.

This chain joins TRBV7-3 and TRBJ2-1, with D hard to call. The CDR3 totals 13 residues. With 2 bases removed from V and 7 bases from J, the gap between germline ends came to 9 bases. Looked up from germline, CDR1 is SGHTA and CDR2 is FQGTGA. The CDR3 is CASSLAVGNEQFF. As DNA, the CDR3 is TGTGCCAGCAGCTTAGCGGTTGGGAATGAGCAGTTCTTC.

This chain connects TRBV18 to TRBJ1-2; weak D call: TRBD1 (5 bases). Germline assignment: CDR1 KGHSH and CDR2 LQKENI. V lost 4 bases and J lost 0, with 18 bases in between. The CDR3 has 17 residues. CDR3 bases: TGTGCCAGCTCACTAACCGGGGGAATGGATTCTAACTATGGCTACACCTTC. The encoded protein is CASSLTGGMDSNYGYTF.

The chain couples TRBV29-1 to TRBJ1-4, with a possible D match to TRBD1 (5 bases). Deletions cut 6 bases from V and 4 bases from J, with 15 bases between. This CDR3 is built from 14 residues. Germline-derived CDR1 and CDR2 are SQVTM and ANQGSEA. The CDR3 region has the DNA TGCAGCGTGACGGGGCCCTTTGGTAATGAAAAACTGTTTTTT. This gives the protein CSVTGPFGNEKLFF.

The V call is TRBV18, the J call TRBJ2-3, with D possibly being TRBD2 (5 bases). CDR3 length: 14 residues. Germline values: CDR1 KGHSH, CDR2 LQKENI. V gave up 3 bases and J gave up 1 base, with 8 bases separating them. CDR3 amino acids: CASSPGVGTDTQYF. The CDR3 DNA follows: TGTGCCAGCTCACCGGGAGTGGGCACAGATACGCAGTATTTT.

V gene TRBV5-1 combines with J gene TRBJ2-7, with 12 bases that match TRBD2. Trimming removed 6 bases from V and 2 bases from J; junction bases left unmatched: 3. CDR3 size: 14 residues. From germline, CDR1 is SGHRS and CDR2 YFSETQ. CDR3 in DNA: TGCGCCAGCAACCTAGCGGGAGGGCCCTACGAGCAGTACTTC. As protein: CASNLAGGPYEQYF.

Here the CDR3 reads CAWSPDREKLFF. The CDR3 DNA follows: TGTGCCTGGAGTCCGGACAGGGAAAAACTGTTTTTT. This chain connects TRBV30 to TRBJ1-4; 7 bases match TRBD1. Germline V gives CDR1 GTSNPN, CDR2 SVGIG (reference sequence). Losses at the gene ends were 2 bases for V and 8 bases for J; bases not matched to a gene: 2. The CDR3 sequence is 12 residues long.

The chain employs TRBV27 and TRBJ1-2; TRBD1 might be the D (5 bases). The CDR3 spans 13 residues. Germline V gene lookup returns CDR1 MNHEY and CDR2 SMNVEV (reference sequence). V was clipped by 4 bases and J by 6 bases, with 12 bases between them. CDR3 DNA sequence: TGTGCCAGCAGTTCTTACGGGGCCGATGGCTACACCTTC. Translating gives CASSSYGADGYTF.

This sequence joins TRBV20-1 and TRBJ2-7; D is perhaps TRBD1 or TRBD2 (6 bases each). In germline, CDR1 is DFQATT, CDR2 SNEGSKA (reference sequence). This CDR3 is built from 14 residues. The V end lost 1 base, the J end lost 6 bases, and 16 bases lay between the germline ends. DNA of the CDR3: TGCAGTGCTAGAGGGGTTAGGGGGGCTAGCGAGCAGTACTTC. Its translation: CSARGVRGASEQYF.

The rearrangement links TRBV3-1 to TRBJ2-7, with 9 bases that match TRBD2. With 0 bases clipped from V and 2 bases from J, the junction kept 5 bases outside the gene matches. In germline, CDR1 is LGHDT, CDR2 YNNKEL (reference sequence). CDR3 length: 16 amino acids. CDR3 in DNA: TGTGCCAGCAGCCAAGAGGGGCCTAGCGGGACCTACGAGCAGTACTTC. Translation: CASSQEGPSGTYEQYF.

The chain joins TRBV25-1 to TRBJ2-5; 9 nucleotides line up with TRBD2. The germline V gene encodes CDR1 MGHDK and CDR2 SYGVNS. The CDR3 loop spans 14 amino acids. Unmatched junction bases numbered 3, after V lost 3 bases and J lost 4 bases. The CDR3: CASSDSGSGETQYF. CDR3 nucleotide sequence: TGTGCCAGCAGTGATAGCGGGAGTGGAGAGACCCAGTACTTC.